This T cell receptor (beta chain) was retrieved from a study of beta chain features in type 1 diabetes. Study outcomes and limitations: Sampled from patients, naive, central memory and Treg TCRB repertoires appeared more similar than those sampled from healthy donors.

This clone turned up a few times. Its antigen is not identified. Other nucleotide sequences from this sample produce the same CDR3. The sequenced template was cDNA made from the entire isolated RNA. Sequenced by immunoSEQ multiplex PCR; TCRdb stores in-frame clones only, minus some. The sample holds 160,000 or so clones, less than 9.5% seen once. The CDR3 contains 13 residues. CDR1 and CDR2 (germline): SQVTM, ANQGSEA. The ends lost 6 bases at V and 3 bases at J; junction bases unmatched: 5. The receptor comes from a woman aged 18-29 years in good health. The V gene is TRBV29-1, the J gene TRBJ2-3; 8 nucleotides match TRBD2. The sequenced sample was central memory CD4+ T cells from blood. The CDR3 is CSVGLGSTDTQYF. The CDR3 nucleotides are TGCAGCGTGGGACTAGGTTCGACAGATACGCAGTATTTT.